Each of the 3 T cell receptor beta chains below was sequenced from the same sample in a study of neurological immune-mediated disorders. MiXCR, run by TCRdb on the 5' RACE reads, gives a single entry per CDR3 protein. The sample lists approximately 50,000 distinct CDR3 sequences; 10% were seen once. Input material: PBMCs. The receptors stem from a man aged 65 to 79 with HTLV-1-associated myelopathy (HAM/TSP).

This clonotype was picked up many times. The CDR3 region is CASSTRPIFRQETQYF. CDR3 DNA sequence: TGTGCCAGCAGCACTCGACCCATCTTCCGGCAAGAGACCCAGTACTTC. The chain combines TRBV7-6 with TRBJ2-5, with D uncertain. CDR1 is SGHVS, CDR2 FNYEAQ, per germline. The CDR3 totals 16 residues. V lost 5 bases and J 2 bases, leaving 18 bases between the germline ends. Drawing the rest from reference TRBV7-6 and TRBJ2-5, the complete variable domain is GAGVSQSPRYKVTKRGQDVALRCDPISGHVSLYWYRQALGQGPEFLTYFNYEAQQDKSGLPNDRFSAERPEGSISTLTIQRTEQRDSAMYRCASSTRPIFRQETQYFGPGTRLLVL.

This chain links TRBV18 with TRBJ2-1; D is possibly TRBD1 (5 bases). The CDR3 sequence is 13 residues long. Trimming stripped 3 bases from V and 7 bases from J, with 10 bases between. CDR1 KGHSH and CDR2 LQKENI come from the germline V gene. The CDR3 DNA reads TGTGCCAGCTCACCCTCAGGGCCGAATGAGCAGTTCTTC. Protein product: CASSPSGPNEQFF.

This clonotype was observed at least ten times. This chain links TRBV12-3 or TRBV12-4 with TRBJ2-5, with 7 positions matching TRBD1. The V and J ends lost 5 bases and 5 bases, in that order; junction bases with no gene match: 8. The CDR3 is made up of 14 amino acids. The chain's CDR3 is CASSRWDRDETQYF. The CDR3 DNA is TGTGCCAGCAGTCGTTGGGACAGAGACGAGACCCAGTACTTC.